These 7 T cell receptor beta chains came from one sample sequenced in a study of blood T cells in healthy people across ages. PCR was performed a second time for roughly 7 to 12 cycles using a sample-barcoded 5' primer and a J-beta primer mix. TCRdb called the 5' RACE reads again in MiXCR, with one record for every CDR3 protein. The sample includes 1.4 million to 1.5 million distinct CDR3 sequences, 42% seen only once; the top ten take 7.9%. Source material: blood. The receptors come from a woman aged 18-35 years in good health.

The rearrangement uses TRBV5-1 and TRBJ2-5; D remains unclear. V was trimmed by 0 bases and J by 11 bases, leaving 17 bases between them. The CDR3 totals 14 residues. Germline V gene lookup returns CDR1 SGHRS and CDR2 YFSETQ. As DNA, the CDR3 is TGCGCCAGCAGCTTGGGCCAGGAGTACAATGAGCAGTACTTC. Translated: CASSLGQEYNEQYF.

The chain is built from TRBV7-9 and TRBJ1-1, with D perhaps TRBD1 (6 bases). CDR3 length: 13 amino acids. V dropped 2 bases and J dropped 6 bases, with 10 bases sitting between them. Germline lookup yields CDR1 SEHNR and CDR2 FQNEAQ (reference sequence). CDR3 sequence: CASSLWAGAEAFF. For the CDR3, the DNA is TGTGCCAGCAGCTTATGGGCAGGGGCTGAAGCTTTCTTT.

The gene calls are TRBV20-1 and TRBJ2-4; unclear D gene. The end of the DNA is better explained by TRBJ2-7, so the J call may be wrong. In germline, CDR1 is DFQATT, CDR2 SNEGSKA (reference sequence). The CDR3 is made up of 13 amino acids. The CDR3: CSAMETDPYEQYF. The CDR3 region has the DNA TGCAGTGCTATGGAGACGGACCCCTACGAGCAGTACTTC.

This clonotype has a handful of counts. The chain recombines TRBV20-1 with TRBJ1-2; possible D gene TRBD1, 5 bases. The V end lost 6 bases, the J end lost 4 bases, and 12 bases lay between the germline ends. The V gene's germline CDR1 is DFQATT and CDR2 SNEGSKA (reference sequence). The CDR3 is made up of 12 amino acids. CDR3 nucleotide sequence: TGCAGTGCACCCGGGGCAGCCTATGGCTACACCTTC. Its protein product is CSAPGAAYGYTF.

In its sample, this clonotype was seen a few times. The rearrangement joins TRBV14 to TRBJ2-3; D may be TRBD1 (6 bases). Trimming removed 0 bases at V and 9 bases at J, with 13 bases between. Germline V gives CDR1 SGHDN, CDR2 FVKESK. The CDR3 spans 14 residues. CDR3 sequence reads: CASSQDAFRGTQYF. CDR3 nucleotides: TGTGCCAGCAGCCAAGATGCATTCAGGGGAACGCAGTATTTT. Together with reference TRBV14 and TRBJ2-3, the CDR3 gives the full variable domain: EAGVTQFPSHSVIEKGQTVTLRCDPISGHDNLYWYRRVMGKEIKFLLHFVKESKQDESGMPNNRFLAERTGGTYSTLKVQPAELEDSGVYFCASSQDAFRGTQYFGPGTRLTVL.

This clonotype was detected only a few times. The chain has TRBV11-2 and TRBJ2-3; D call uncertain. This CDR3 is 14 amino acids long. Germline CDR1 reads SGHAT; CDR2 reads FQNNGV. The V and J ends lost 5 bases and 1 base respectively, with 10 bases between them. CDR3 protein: CASSGPPGTDTQYF. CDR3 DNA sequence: TGTGCCAGCAGCGGACCCCCAGGCACAGATACGCAGTATTTT.

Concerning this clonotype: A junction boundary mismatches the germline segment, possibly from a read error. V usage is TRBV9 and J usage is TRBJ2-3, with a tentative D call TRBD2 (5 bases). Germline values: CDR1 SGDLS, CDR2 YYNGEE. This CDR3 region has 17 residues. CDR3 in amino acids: CASSVDPRKSSTETQYF. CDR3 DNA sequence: TGTGCCAGCAGCGTAGACCCGCGAAAATCTAGCACAGAGACGCAGTATTTT.